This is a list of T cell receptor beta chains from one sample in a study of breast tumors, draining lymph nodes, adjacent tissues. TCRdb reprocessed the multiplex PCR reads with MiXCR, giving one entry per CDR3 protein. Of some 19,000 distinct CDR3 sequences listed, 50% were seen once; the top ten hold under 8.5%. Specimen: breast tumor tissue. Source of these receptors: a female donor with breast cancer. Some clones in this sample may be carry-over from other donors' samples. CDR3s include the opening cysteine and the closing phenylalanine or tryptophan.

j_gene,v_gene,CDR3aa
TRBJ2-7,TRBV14,CAGSQDYEQCF
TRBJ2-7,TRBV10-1,CASSTGGAGPYEQYF
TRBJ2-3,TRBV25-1,CASSGLAGDPDTQYF
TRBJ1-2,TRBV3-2,CASSQDGPYGQPTPSNYGYTF
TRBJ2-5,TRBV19,CASSIVGRLEETQYF
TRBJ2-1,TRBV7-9,CASSYGTSGNNEQFF
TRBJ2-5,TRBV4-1,CASSQEGAGTSGRGETQYF
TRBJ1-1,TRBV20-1,CSARTGNTEAFF
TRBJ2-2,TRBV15,CATSRDHLLAWGTGELFF
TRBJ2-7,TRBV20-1,CSARGIASGDPYEQYF
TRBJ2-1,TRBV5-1,CASSIGKGLDMVF
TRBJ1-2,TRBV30,CAWSLQGNYGYTF
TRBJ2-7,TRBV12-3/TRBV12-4,CASSFGPAGYNEQYF
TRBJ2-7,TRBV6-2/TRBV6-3,CASRNGGAYYEQYF
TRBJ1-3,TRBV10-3,CAIRMSSGNTIYF
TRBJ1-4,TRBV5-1,CASSLVGVNEKLFF
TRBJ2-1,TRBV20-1,CSALPGGEDHPEQFF
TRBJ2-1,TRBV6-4,CASGAGPAGDNEQFF
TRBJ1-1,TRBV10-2,CASSVDRAEAFF
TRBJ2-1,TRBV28,CASRQGRNEQFF
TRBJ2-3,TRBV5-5,CASNVAGGTDTQYF
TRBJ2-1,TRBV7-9,CASSLTPGTSSYNEQFF
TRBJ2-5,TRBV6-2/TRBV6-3,CASRASGSRKETQYF
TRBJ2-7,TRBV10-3,CAIRRTSGSEQYF
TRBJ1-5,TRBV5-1,CASSPRGGNHPQHF
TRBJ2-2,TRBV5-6,CASSPGTSLGYGELFF
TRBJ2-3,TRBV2,CASSPTRAGDGTDTQYF
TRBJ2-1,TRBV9,CASSVSGTSVNNEQFF
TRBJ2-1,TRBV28,CASSSRGAGGSNEQFF
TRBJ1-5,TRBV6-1,CASGPSQGGDQPQHF
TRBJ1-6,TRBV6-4,CASSAGDPSNSPLHF